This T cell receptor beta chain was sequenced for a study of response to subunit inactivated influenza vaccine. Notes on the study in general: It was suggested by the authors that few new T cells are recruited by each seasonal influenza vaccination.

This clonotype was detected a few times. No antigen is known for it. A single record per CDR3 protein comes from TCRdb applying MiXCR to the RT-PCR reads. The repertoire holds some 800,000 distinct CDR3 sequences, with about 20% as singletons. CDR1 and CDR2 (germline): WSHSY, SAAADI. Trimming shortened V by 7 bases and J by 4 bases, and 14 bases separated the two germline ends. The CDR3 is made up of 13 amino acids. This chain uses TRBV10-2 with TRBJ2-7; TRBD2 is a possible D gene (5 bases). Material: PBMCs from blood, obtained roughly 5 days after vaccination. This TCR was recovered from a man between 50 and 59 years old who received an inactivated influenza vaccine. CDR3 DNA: TGCGCCAGCATTTCCGGGATCGGGTACGAGCAGTACTTC. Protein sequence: CASISGIGYEQYF.